Listed below are T cell receptor beta chains from one sample, sequenced in a study of T cell clones after liver transplantation. Data came from immunoSEQ multiplex PCR; TCRdb stores just in-frame clones and leaves some out. This table holds tens of thousands of clones, about four fifths found once. The material was CD4+ T cells from blood, obtained 12 months after liver transplant. The receptors derive from a human patient who received a liver transplant. Some of these T cells may belong to the graft donor. Each CDR3 is given with its conserved first and last residue. The order of the fields is clone size, J gene, V gene, D gene, CDR3 protein, CDR3 DNA. D genes are given only for firm matches. Expanded clones are given a class, and other clones once, few, many or no size at all.

>.|TRBJ1-1|TRBV2|.
CASKPNTEAFF
TGTGCCAGCAAACCGAACACTGAAGCTTTCTTT
>few|TRBJ2-7|TRBV4-1|.
CASSQPRGDSRMGIYEQYF
TGCGCCAGCAGCCAACCGCGCGGGGACTCGAGAATGGGGATCTACGAGCAGTACTTC
>.|TRBJ1-2|TRBV28|TRBD1
CASSLAGTRTGDTYGYTF
TGTGCCAGCAGTTTGGCGGGGACTCGGACAGGGGACACCTATGGCTACACCTTC
>few|TRBJ2-2|TRBV28|.
CASSGRNTGELFF
TGTGCCAGCAGTGGACGAAACACCGGGGAGCTGTTTTTT
>.|TRBJ1-2|TRBV6-5|.
CASSYAPTANYGYTF
TGTGCCAGCAGTTACGCGCCGACGGCTAACTATGGCTACACCTTC
>.|TRBJ1-1|TRBV11-2|TRBD1
CASSLRTGGTEAFF
TGTGCCAGCAGCTTACGGACAGGGGGGACTGAAGCTTTCTTT
>.|TRBJ2-3|TRBV5-1|.
CASSLEDTTTDTQYF
TGCGCCAGCAGCTTGGAGGACACGACCACAGATACGCAGTATTTT
>.|TRBJ2-5|TRBV10-3|.
CAIRDAVQETQYF
TGTGCCATTAGGGACGCCGTCCAAGAGACCCAGTACTTC
>.|TRBJ2-7|TRBV11-2|.
CASSSGFYEQYF
TGTGCCAGCAGCTCAGGATTCTACGAGCAGTACTTC
>.|TRBJ1-5|TRBV10-2|.
CASSVQYVQPQHF
TGCGCCAGCAGTGTCCAGTACGTACAGCCCCAGCATTTT
>.|TRBJ2-7|TRBV11-1|TRBD2
CASRFGLAGDYEQYF
TGTGCCAGCAGGTTCGGACTAGCGGGAGACTACGAGCAGTACTTC
>few|TRBJ1-2|TRBV5-4|TRBD1
CASSFFDRGKLGYTF
TGTGCCAGCAGCTTTTTTGACAGGGGCAAATTAGGCTACACCTTC
>few|TRBJ1-4|TRBV19|.
CASSIWGANEKLFF
TGTGCCAGTAGTATTTGGGGAGCTAATGAAAAACTGTTTTTT
>once|TRBJ1-1|TRBV29-1|.
CSVEGQMNTEAFF
TGCAGCGTTGAAGGGCAGATGAACACTGAAGCTTTCTTT
>.|TRBJ1-3|TRBV9|.
CASSVSLSGNTIYF
TGTGCCAGCAGCGTGTCTCTCTCTGGAAACACCATATATTTT
>.|TRBJ2-1|TRBV18|TRBD1
CASSTGGSNVNEQFF
TGTGCCAGCTCCACAGGGGGATCAAATGTGAATGAGCAGTTCTTC
>.|TRBJ2-1|TRBV7-2|TRBD2
CASSRTSGREQFF
TGTGCCAGCAGCCGGACTAGCGGACGGGAGCAGTTCTTC
>.|TRBJ2-2|TRBV4-1|.
CASSQDGRYTGELFF
TGCGCCAGCAGCCAAGACGGACGCTACACCGGGGAGCTGTTTTTT
>.|TRBJ2-5|TRBV2|TRBD2
CASSPSGRISETQYF
TGTGCCAGCAGTCCTAGCGGGAGGATCTCAGAGACCCAGTACTTC
>.|TRBJ1-2|TRBV7-2|.
CASSFNVFNGYTF
TGTGCCAGCAGCTTTAACGTTTTTAATGGCTACACCTTC
>once|TRBJ1-1|TRBV5-1|.
CASSLRGAPGTEAFF
TGCGCCAGCAGTTTGAGGGGGGCGCCGGGCACTGAAGCTTTCTTT
>.|TRBJ2-7|TRBV18|.
CASSTGQAEQYF
TGTGCCAGCTCCACGGGCCAGGCCGAGCAGTACTTC
>.|TRBJ2-5|TRBV29-1|TRBD2
CSVPRGSGAETQYF
TGCAGCGTCCCCCGGGGTAGCGGGGCCGAGACCCAGTACTTC
>.|TRBJ2-3|TRBV5-4|.
CASSLAPGVSTDTQYF
TGTGCCAGCAGCTTGGCCCCCGGGGTGAGCACAGATACGCAGTATTTT
>.|TRBJ1-5|TRBV19|.
CASSTVVRGNQPQHF
TGTGCCAGTAGTACCGTGGTTAGGGGCAATCAGCCCCAGCATTTT
>few|TRBJ1-2|TRBV6-1|.
CASSEALRRRVSGYGYTF
TGTGCCAGCAGTGAAGCGCTTCGGAGGAGGGTGTCAGGGTATGGCTACACCTTC
>.|TRBJ2-3|TRBV4-3|.
CASSQDKGTDTQYF
TGCGCCAGCAGCCAAGATAAGGGAACAGATACGCAGTATTTT
>.|TRBJ2-2|TRBV2|.
CASKGGGVTTGELFF
TGTGCCAGCAAGGGGGGAGGAGTAACCACCGGGGAGCTGTTTTTT
>few|TRBJ2-7|TRBV6-5|.
CASRTNYEQYF
TGTGCCAGCAGAACCAACTACGAGCAGTACTTC
>.|TRBJ2-2|TRBV25-1|.
CASSHEGRTGELFF
TGTGCCAGCAGTCACGAGGGGCGGACCGGGGAGCTGTTTTTT
>.|TRBJ1-2|TRBV6-5|.
CASSPTTGPYGYTF
TGTGCCAGCAGTCCGACCACAGGGCCCTATGGCTACACCTTC
>.|TRBJ2-7|TRBV6-1|TRBD1
CASLDPGQASREQYF
TGTGCCAGCCTTGACCCGGGACAGGCCTCTAGAGAGCAGTACTTC
>once|TRBJ2-7|TRBV5-1|TRBD1
CASSSGTGDSYEQYF
TGCGCCAGCAGCTCCGGGACAGGGGATTCCTACGAGCAGTACTTC
>few|TRBJ2-7|TRBV6-5|TRBD1
CASSPWDSPYEQYF
TGTGCCAGCAGCCCCTGGGACAGTCCCTACGAGCAGTACTTC
>.|TRBJ2-7|TRBV28|.
CASSRSGTPREEQYF
TGTGCCAGCAGTCGAAGTGGGACTCCCCGGGAGGAGCAGTACTTC
>once|TRBJ1-2|TRBV29-1|TRBD1
CSVDDPLQGFHYGYTF
TGCAGCGTTGACGACCCTCTACAGGGGTTTCACTATGGCTACACCTTC
>few|TRBJ2-1|TRBV19|TRBD2
CASTGLAGTEQFF
TGTGCCAGCACGGGACTAGCGGGGACCGAGCAGTTCTTC
>.|TRBJ1-4|TRBV6-6|.
CASSYGEKLFF
TGTGCCAGCAGTTACGGAGAAAAACTGTTTTTT
>.|TRBJ2-3|TRBV15|TRBD2
CATSPSLGTRMGTQYF
TGTGCCACCAGCCCCAGTCTCGGGACTAGGATGGGTACGCAGTATTTT
>.|TRBJ1-5|TRBV9|.
CASSVTDNQPQHF
TGTGCCAGCAGCGTGACCGATAATCAGCCCCAGCATTTT
>.|TRBJ2-5|TRBV5-1|.
CASTVLQHPGGTQYF
TGCGCCAGCACTGTCCTCCAACATCCTGGGGGGACCCAGTACTTC
>.|TRBJ1-2|TRBV19|.
CASSIPVGQGMDGYTF
TGTGCCAGTAGTATTCCAGTGGGGCAAGGGATGGATGGCTACACCTTC
>.|TRBJ2-5|TRBV5-4|TRBD2
CASSLRASGTETQYF
TGTGCCAGCAGCTTGAGGGCTAGCGGGACCGAGACCCAGTACTTC
>.|TRBJ1-1|TRBV18|TRBD1
CASSDRDREAFF
TGTGCCAGCTCAGACCGGGACAGGGAAGCTTTCTTT
>.|TRBJ1-2|TRBV4-3|.
CASSPRVGQDLNYGYTF
TGCGCCAGCAGCCCACGGGTGGGGCAGGACCTAAACTATGGCTACACCTTC
>.|TRBJ2-3|TRBV4-3|.
CASSQEIARGSTDTQYF
TGCGCCAGCAGCCAAGAAATAGCGCGGGGAAGCACAGATACGCAGTATTTT
>.|TRBJ1-4|TRBV5-1|TRBD1
CASSHSTGGTSNEKLFF
TGCGCCAGCAGCCATAGTACAGGGGGGACCTCTAATGAAAAACTGTTTTTT
>.|TRBJ2-7|TRBV7-9|TRBD2
CASSFGGSVSYEQYF
TGTGCCAGCAGCTTCGGCGGGAGTGTTTCCTACGAGCAGTACTTC